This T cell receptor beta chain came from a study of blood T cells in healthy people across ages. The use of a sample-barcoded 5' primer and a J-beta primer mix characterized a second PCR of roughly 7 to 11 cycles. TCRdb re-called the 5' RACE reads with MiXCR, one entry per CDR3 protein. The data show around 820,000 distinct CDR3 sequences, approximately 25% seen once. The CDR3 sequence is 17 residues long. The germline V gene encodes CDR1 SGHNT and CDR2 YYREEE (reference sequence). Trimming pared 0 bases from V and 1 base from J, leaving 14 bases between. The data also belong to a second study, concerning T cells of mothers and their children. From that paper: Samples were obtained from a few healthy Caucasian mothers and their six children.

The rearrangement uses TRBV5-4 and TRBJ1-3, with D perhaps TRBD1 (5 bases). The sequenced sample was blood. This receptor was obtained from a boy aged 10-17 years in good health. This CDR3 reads CASSLGPSTASGNTIYF. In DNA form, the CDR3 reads TGTGCCAGCAGCTTGGGACCCTCGACAGCATCTGGAAACACCATATATTTT.